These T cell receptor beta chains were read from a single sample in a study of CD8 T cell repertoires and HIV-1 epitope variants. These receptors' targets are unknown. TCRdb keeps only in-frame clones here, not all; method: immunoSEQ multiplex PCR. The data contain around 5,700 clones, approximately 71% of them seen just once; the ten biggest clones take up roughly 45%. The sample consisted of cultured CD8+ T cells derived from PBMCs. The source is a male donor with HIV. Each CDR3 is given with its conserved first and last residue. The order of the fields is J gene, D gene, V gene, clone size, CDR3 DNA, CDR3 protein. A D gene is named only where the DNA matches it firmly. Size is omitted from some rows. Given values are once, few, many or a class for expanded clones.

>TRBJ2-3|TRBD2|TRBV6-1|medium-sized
TGTGCCAGCAGTGAGACTAGCGGGAGGCCAGATACGCAGTATTTT
CASSETSGRPDTQYF
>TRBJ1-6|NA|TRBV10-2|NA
TGCGCCAGCAGTGAGGCCGGGGGAGAGGCGCCCCTCCACTTT
CASSEAGGEAPLHF
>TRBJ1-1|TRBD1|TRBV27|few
TGTGCCAGCAGTTCCCCCGGGACAGGGGTGATTTCCACTGAAGCTTTCTTT
CASSSPGTGVISTEAFF
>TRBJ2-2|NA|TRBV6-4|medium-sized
TGTGCCAGCAGTGACAGGAACACCGGGGAGCTGTTTTTT
CASSDRNTGELFF
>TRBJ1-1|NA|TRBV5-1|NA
TGCGCCAGCAGCTTTCGAACAGGGTCGAACACTGAAGCTTTCTTT
CASSFRTGSNTEAFF
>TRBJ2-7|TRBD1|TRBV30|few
TGTGCCTGGAGTGGGGACAGCGCCGAGCAGTACTTC
CAWSGDSAEQYF
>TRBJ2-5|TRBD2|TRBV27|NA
TGTGCCAGTCGACTAGCGGGGGGGCGTGTGATGGAGACCCAGTACTTC
CASRLAGGRVMETQYF
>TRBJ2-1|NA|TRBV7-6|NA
TGTGCCAGCAGCCCTGAGGGCCCCTACAATGAGCAGTTCTTC
CASSPEGPYNEQFF
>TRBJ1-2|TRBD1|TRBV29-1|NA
TGCAGCGTTTCAGGGGGCAACTATGGCTACACCTTC
CSVSGGNYGYTF
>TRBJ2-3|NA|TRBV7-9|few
TGTGCCAGCAGCTTAGTTGAGCAGCGCACAGATACGCAGTATTTT
CASSLVEQRTDTQYF
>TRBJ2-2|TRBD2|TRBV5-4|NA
TGTGCCAGCAGCCCGGGACTAGCGGGGGGGGCCGGGGAGCTGTTTTTT
CASSPGLAGGAGELFF
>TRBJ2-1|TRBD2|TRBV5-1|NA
TGCGCCAGCAGCGGGACTAGCGGGAGGGCCGTGTTTAATGAGCAGTTCTTC
CASSGTSGRAVFNEQFF
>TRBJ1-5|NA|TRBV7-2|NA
TGTGCCAGCAGCCATACCCCCTTGGCAGGGTCCCCTCCGGCCCAGCATTTT
CASSHTPLAGSPPAQHF
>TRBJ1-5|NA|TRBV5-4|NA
TGTGCCAGCAGCCAAGATAACTTTCAGCCCCAGCATTTT
CASSQDNFQPQHF
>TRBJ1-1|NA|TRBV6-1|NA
TGTGCCAGCGGACACCCCAACACTGAAGCTTTCTTT
CASGHPNTEAFF
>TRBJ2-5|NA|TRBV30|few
TGTGCCTGGAGTGCGGTCCGGGAGACCCAGTACTTC
CAWSAVRETQYF
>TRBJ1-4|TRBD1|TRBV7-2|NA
TGTGCCAGCAGCCAAGGGACAGGGTCGGAGGAAAAACTGTTTTTT
CASSQGTGSEEKLFF
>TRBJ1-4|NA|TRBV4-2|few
TGTGCCAGCAGCCAAGGATCACAGGAGGAACTGTTTTTT
CASSQGSQEELFF
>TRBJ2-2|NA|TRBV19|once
TGTGCCAGTAGTATCCCAAGGTGGGCGAACACCGGGGAGCTGTTTTTT
CASSIPRWANTGELFF
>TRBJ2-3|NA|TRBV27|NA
TGTGCCAGCAGCATCGAGGGACCCACAGATACGCAGTATTTT
CASSIEGPTDTQYF
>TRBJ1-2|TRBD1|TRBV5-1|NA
TGCGCCAGCAGCTCGGGACAGACCGACACCTATGGCTACACCTTC
CASSSGQTDTYGYTF
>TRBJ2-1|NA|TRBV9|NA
TGTGCCAGCAGCGTAGACCCAGCCGGCAATGAGCAGTTCTTC
CASSVDPAGNEQFF
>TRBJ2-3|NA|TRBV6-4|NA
TGTGCCTGCTTAGTGGTGGAACGCACAGATACGCAGTATTTT
CACLVVERTDTQYF
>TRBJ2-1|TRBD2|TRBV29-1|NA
TGCAGCGTTGAAGGAGGCCAAGGACTAGCGGGAGGTCGCTACAATGAGCAGTTCTTC
CSVEGGQGLAGGRYNEQFF
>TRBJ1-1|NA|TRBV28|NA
TGTGCCAGCAGTTTGGGGAGGAACACTGAAGCTTTCTTT
CASSLGRNTEAFF
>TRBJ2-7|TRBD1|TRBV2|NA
TGTGCCAGCAGTGAGGTACAGGGGGCCTACGAGCAGTACTTC
CASSEVQGAYEQYF
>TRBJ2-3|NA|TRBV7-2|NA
TGTGCCAGCAGACTAGAAATTAGCACAGATACGCAGTATTTT
CASRLEISTDTQYF
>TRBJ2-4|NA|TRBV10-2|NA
TGCGCCAGCAGCCCTGTCCAAAGTCTAGCCAAAAACATTCAGTACTTC
CASSPVQSLAKNIQYF
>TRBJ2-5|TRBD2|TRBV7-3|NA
TGTGCCAGCAGTACAAAGGTAATAGCGGGCGAACAAGAGACCCAGTACTTC
CASSTKVIAGEQETQYF
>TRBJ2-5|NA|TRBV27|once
TGTGCCAGCAGTTTAGGGGGTCGGGAGACCCAGTACTTC
CASSLGGRETQYF